The rows below give T cell receptor beta chains drawn from one sample of a study of shared clonotypes between healthy human individuals. Profiling relied on immunoSEQ multiplex PCR, and the TCRdb table lists in-frame clones only, not all of them. Seen here are 2,500,000 or so clones, more than 85% observed once, and the top ten hold about 0.38%. The sequencing sample was made of naive CD4+ T cells from PBMCs. These receptors were obtained from a man aged 18 to 35 in good health. Some clones in this sample may be carry-over from other donors' samples. Both conserved end residues are part of each CDR3. The D gene is left open where the match is weak. Expanded clones get a size class; other rows say once, few or many, or leave the size out.

v_gene	d_gene	abundance	j_gene	CDR3nt	CDR3aa
TRBV27	TRBD2	NA	TRBJ2-2	TGTGCCAGCAGTTTTGGGCGGGAGGGCACCGGGGAGCTGTTTTTT	CASSFGREGTGELFF
TRBV15	NA	NA	TRBJ2-5	TGTGCCACCAGCAGAGATTCTGGGCATTCCCAAGAGACCCAGTACTTC	CATSRDSGHSQETQYF
TRBV29-1	TRBD2	NA	TRBJ2-3	TGCAGCGTTGGCGGGAGCGTTGGAGATACGCAGTATTTT	CSVGGSVGDTQYF
TRBV7-9	NA	NA	TRBJ2-3	TGTGCCAGCGACCCCGGGCCCCTCTCCACAGATACGCAGTATTTT	CASDPGPLSTDTQYF
TRBV15	NA	NA	TRBJ1-1	TGTGCCACCAGCAGAGGAGGGTCCACTGAAGCTTTCTTT	CATSRGGSTEAFF
TRBV28	TRBD1	NA	TRBJ1-2	TGTGCCAGCAGTTTGGCAGGGGGCGATGGCTACACCTTC	CASSLAGGDGYTF
TRBV10-3	NA	NA	TRBJ2-1	TGTGCCATCAGTAAGGGACAGCCGGGACTAGATTACAATGAGCAGTTCTTC	CAISKGQPGLDYNEQFF
TRBV18	NA	NA	TRBJ1-5	TGTGCCAGCTCACCCGCAGATAGCAATCAGCCCCAGCATTTT	CASSPADSNQPQHF
TRBV10-3	NA	NA	TRBJ1-6	TGTGCCATCAAACAGGGATATAATTCACCCCTCCACTTT	CAIKQGYNSPLHF
TRBV6-6	TRBD1	NA	TRBJ1-1	TGTGCCAGCAGCCGCCAGGGGGCGGGGGATGAAGCTTTCTTT	CASSRQGAGDEAFF
TRBV19	NA	NA	TRBJ2-5	TGTGCCAGTAGTATAGTGACTCAAGAGACCCAGTACTTC	CASSIVTQETQYF
TRBV28	NA	few	TRBJ1-1	TGTGCCAGCAGTCCCCGACGGTTGCGAGCTTTCTTT	CASSPRRLRAFF
TRBV5-4	TRBD2	NA	TRBJ2-5	TGTGCCAGCAGCCCCCAAACTAGCGGGAGGGCCGAGACCCAGTACTTC	CASSPQTSGRAETQYF
TRBV15	NA	NA	TRBJ2-7	TGTGCCACCAGCAGAGATAGATCCTGGAGCTGGGGGTACGAGCAGTACTTC	CATSRDRSWSWGYEQYF
TRBV10-3	NA	NA	TRBJ1-1	TGTGCCATCAGAGGACCCGCAACTGAAGCTTTCTTT	CAIRGPATEAFF
TRBV9	NA	NA	TRBJ1-1	TGTGCCAGCAGTTTTGCTGAGGGGGAAGCTTTCTTT	CASSFAEGEAFF
TRBV2	NA	NA	TRBJ2-7	TGTGCCAGCAGTGAAGCGGGGGGGGCCGAGCAGTACTTC	CASSEAGGAEQYF
TRBV4-2	TRBD2	NA	TRBJ2-7	TGTGCCAGCAGCCGGGGACTAGCGGGAGAGTACGAGCAGTACTTC	CASSRGLAGEYEQYF
TRBV6-5	NA	NA	TRBJ2-7	TGTGCCAGCAGTTACTCGTACAGGGAGTACGAGCAGTACTTC	CASSYSYREYEQYF
TRBV7-3	NA	NA	TRBJ2-2	TGTGCCAGCAGCTTAGAGGGACCCACGAACACCGGGGAGCTGTTTTTT	CASSLEGPTNTGELFF
TRBV7-9	NA	NA	TRBJ1-1	TGTGCCACCTCGTCACAGGCTAACACTGAAGCTTTCTTT	CATSSQANTEAFF
TRBV28	NA	NA	TRBJ2-7	TGTGCCAGCAGTTTAATCCGGGGAAGCTCCTACGAGCAGTACTTC	CASSLIRGSSYEQYF
TRBV7-2	NA	NA	TRBJ1-1	TGTGCCAGCAGCTTGATCCAGGGTGGGAACACTGAAGCTTTCTTT	CASSLIQGGNTEAFF
TRBV5-1	NA	once	TRBJ2-7	TGCGCCAGCAGCTTGACAGGGCAATACGAGCAGTACTTC	CASSLTGQYEQYF
TRBV6-5	NA	NA	TRBJ1-2	TGTGCCAGCAGGTTTGAGGGGGACTATGGCTACACCTTC	CASRFEGDYGYTF
TRBV5-4	TRBD2	NA	TRBJ2-7	TGTGCCAGCAGCTTGGGGTCTAGCGGGGGCTCCTACGAGCAGTACTTC	CASSLGSSGGSYEQYF
TRBV9	NA	NA	TRBJ2-2	TGTGCCAGCAGCGTAGATCGGGCCCGCGCGAACACCGGGGAGCTGTTTTTT	CASSVDRARANTGELFF
TRBV19	NA	NA	TRBJ2-1	TGTGCCAGTAGTATCGGGCATCCCTACAATGAGCAGTTCTTC	CASSIGHPYNEQFF
TRBV19	NA	NA	TRBJ1-1	TGTGCCAGTAGCTTTAACCCGTGGACGGCTACTGAAGCTTTCTTT	CASSFNPWTATEAFF
TRBV29-1	NA	NA	TRBJ1-4	TGCAGCGTTGAGGAGGGGGGAACTAATGAAAAACTGTTTTTT	CSVEEGGTNEKLFF
TRBV6-6	TRBD2	NA	TRBJ2-7	TGTGCCAGCAGCCTCACGGGGGGGAGGGCCTACGAGCAGTACTTC	CASSLTGGRAYEQYF
TRBV27	NA	once	TRBJ1-5	TGTGCCAGCAGTTTAGGGTCTACCAATCAGCCCCAGCATTTT	CASSLGSTNQPQHF
TRBV5-4	NA	NA	TRBJ2-1	TGTGCCAGCAGCCCGCCAGGACAGATGCCTCTCAATGAGCAGTTCTTC	CASSPPGQMPLNEQFF
TRBV19	NA	NA	TRBJ2-4	TGTGCCAGTAGTATATCCCCCTCTTCAAACATTCAGTACTTC	CASSISPSSNIQYF
TRBV4-3	TRBD2	NA	TRBJ2-3	TGCGCCAGCAGCCTCGGGAGGACTAGCGGGAGGGACACAGATACGCAGTATTTT	CASSLGRTSGRDTDTQYF
TRBV27	NA	NA	TRBJ1-5	TGTGCCAGCAGTTTACCCCGCTCGGGGCCCCAGCATTTT	CASSLPRSGPQHF
TRBV6-1	TRBD1	NA	TRBJ2-6	TGTGCCAGCCCCCGGGACAGCTCTGGGGCCAACGTCCTGACTTTC	CASPRDSSGANVLTF
TRBV25-1	TRBD1	once	TRBJ1-5	TGTGCCAGCAGTGAAGGGGACAGACCGAATCAGCCCCAGCATTTT	CASSEGDRPNQPQHF
TRBV14	TRBD2	NA	TRBJ2-5	TGTGCCAGCAGCCAAGGCATTTTTCGGGGGGGAGAGACCCAGTACTTC	CASSQGIFRGGETQYF
TRBV2	NA	NA	TRBJ1-5	TGTGCCAGCAAAGATGGGGACACCTTGGGCAATCAGCCCCAGCATTTT	CASKDGDTLGNQPQHF
TRBV7-9	NA	NA	TRBJ1-5	TGTGCCAGCAGCCACTGGGACACGGGTCAGCCCCAGCATTTT	CASSHWDTGQPQHF
TRBV6-5	NA	once	TRBJ1-2	TGTGCCATTAGGGGGGACTATGGCTACACCTTC	CAIRGDYGYTF
TRBV5-8	NA	NA	TRBJ1-2	TGTGCCAGCAGCTTGATCAGGGCTGCCTATCCCTACACCTTC	CASSLIRAAYPYTF
TRBV9	TRBD1	NA	TRBJ2-5	TGTGCCAGCGCCAAGGGACAGGGCCAAGAGACCCAGTACTTC	CASAKGQGQETQYF
TRBV28	NA	NA	TRBJ1-4	TGTGCCAGCAGTTTCACCAGGGCAAATGAAAAACTGTTTTTT	CASSFTRANEKLFF
TRBV30	TRBD2	NA	TRBJ2-7	TGTGCCTCCTCCTCAGCGGGAGGACTCTACGAGCAGTACTTC	CASSSAGGLYEQYF